Listed below are T cell receptor beta chains from one sample, sequenced in a study of cytotoxic CD8 clonotypes in ibrutinib-treated CLL. TCRdb's copy holds only in-frame clones and misses some; the assay was immunoSEQ multiplex PCR. The sample has some 170,000 clones, nearly 90% seen once. Sequencing was performed on PBMCs, taken at disease progression, from a patient treated with ibrutinib. The receptors shown here come from a human donor with chronic lymphocytic leukemia. Each CDR3 is given with its conserved first and last residue. D genes are given only for firm matches. Only some rows state a clone size, as once, few, many or a class for expanded clones.

TGCAGCGTTACCCCGACAAACCCTGGGACTGAAGCTTTCTTT	CSVTPTNPGTEAFF	-	-	TRBJ1-1	TRBV29-1
TGTGCCAGCAGCTTCAACAGGGGCACCGGGGAGCTGTTTTTT	CASSFNRGTGELFF	TRBD1	-	TRBJ2-2	TRBV7-2
TGTGCCAGTAGTATAGGACAGGGTACCATCACTGAAGCTTTCTTT	CASSIGQGTITEAFF	TRBD1	-	TRBJ1-1	TRBV19
TGCGCCAGCAGCCAAGACAGGGCTTCGAATTTAGCAACTAATGAAAAACTGTTTTTT	CASSQDRASNLATNEKLFF	-	-	TRBJ1-4	TRBV4-3
TGTGCCAGCAGGACAGGGCCCCCCGGGGAGCTGTTTTTT	CASRTGPPGELFF	TRBD1	-	TRBJ2-2	TRBV6-1
TGCAGCGTTGGGACACGCGTTTCCTACGAGCAGTACTTC	CSVGTRVSYEQYF	-	-	TRBJ2-7	TRBV29-1
TGTGCCACCGGGAGGCAGGGTCAGCCCCAGCATTTT	CATGRQGQPQHF	-	-	TRBJ1-5	TRBV15
TGTGCCATCACCGCGACAGGGGAGGAAAATGGCTACACCTTC	CAITATGEENGYTF	TRBD1	-	TRBJ1-2	TRBV10-3
TGTGCCAGCTCATTCGGACAGGGAAGGAGCAATCAGCCCCAGCATTTT	CASSFGQGRSNQPQHF	TRBD1	-	TRBJ1-5	TRBV18
TGTGCCTGGAGTGTCTATAGGGAGACCCAGTACTTC	CAWSVYRETQYF	-	once	TRBJ2-5	TRBV30
TGCGCCAGCAGCCAAGGGTCAGTCTCCTACGAGCAGTACTTC	CASSQGSVSYEQYF	-	-	TRBJ2-7	TRBV4-1
TGTGCCAGCAGTGATTTTGGGGCGACAGGGGGCGCCTACAATGAGCAGTTCTTC	CASSDFGATGGAYNEQFF	TRBD1	-	TRBJ2-1	TRBV25-1
TGTGCCAGCAGAGCCGGGACTAGCAATGAGCAGTTCTTC	CASRAGTSNEQFF	TRBD2	-	TRBJ2-1	TRBV2
TGTGCCAGCAGCTGGGGACTAGCGGGAGGCAGCTACGAGCAGTACTTC	CASSWGLAGGSYEQYF	TRBD2	-	TRBJ2-7	TRBV11-1
TGTGCCAGCAGCCAGCCCTCCTCCACAGATACGCAGTATTTT	CASSQPSSTDTQYF	-	-	TRBJ2-3	TRBV9
TGCGCCAGCAGCCAAGATCGGGGAGACGAAAAACTGTTTTTT	CASSQDRGDEKLFF	-	-	TRBJ1-4	TRBV4-1
TGTGCCAGCGCAACCCGGGGGGGATATCAGCCCCAGCATTTT	CASATRGGYQPQHF	-	-	TRBJ1-5	TRBV19
TGTGCCAGCAGCCGGGACCGGGCTAGCAATCAGCCCCAGCATTTT	CASSRDRASNQPQHF	-	few	TRBJ1-5	TRBV4-2
TGCGCCAGCAGCCAAGAAGGGCGGGGGGCATATGAAGCTTTCTTT	CASSQEGRGAYEAFF	-	-	TRBJ1-1	TRBV4-1
TGTGCCAGCAGCAAACTCACAGGGAAGAACACCGGGGAGCTGTTTTTT	CASSKLTGKNTGELFF	-	-	TRBJ2-2	TRBV9
TGCGCCAGCAGCCAAGCACTCGGCAAGGCGGATACGCAGTATTTT	CASSQALGKADTQYF	-	-	TRBJ2-3	TRBV4-3
TGTGCCTGGAGTGCCGGGGCCGACTACGAGCAGTACTTC	CAWSAGADYEQYF	-	-	TRBJ2-7	TRBV30
TGTGCCAGTCCCGGGATCAGCTCCTACAATGAGCAGTTCTTC	CASPGISSYNEQFF	-	-	TRBJ2-1	TRBV2
TGTGCCAGCAGTTTACCGACAGGAGGAGGCTACCAAGAGACCCAGTACTTC	CASSLPTGGGYQETQYF	-	-	TRBJ2-5	TRBV28
TGTGCCAGCAGTCCAAACACCGAAGCTTTCTTT	CASSPNTEAFF	-	-	TRBJ1-1	TRBV6-6
TGTGCCAGCAGCGCGAGGACTAGCGGGCTTTACTACAATGAGCAGTTCTTC	CASSARTSGLYYNEQFF	TRBD2	-	TRBJ2-1	TRBV9
TGCGCCAGCAGCTGGTCAGTCAGTGAGCAGTTCTTC	CASSWSVSEQFF	-	once	TRBJ2-1	TRBV5-1
TGCAGCGTGATGCAACGGGACAGGGCCTACGAGCAGTACTTC	CSVMQRDRAYEQYF	TRBD1	-	TRBJ2-7	TRBV29-1
TGTGCCAGCAGTTACTCGACACCCCGGGAAAACATTCAGTACTTC	CASSYSTPRENIQYF	-	-	TRBJ2-4	TRBV6-5
TGTGCCAGCAGTTTCTTAGGGTCCGGGGAGCTGTTTTTT	CASSFLGSGELFF	-	-	TRBJ2-2	TRBV27
TGTGCCAGCAGCTTAGAATCAGCGGGGGTCACAGATACGCAGTATTTT	CASSLESAGVTDTQYF	TRBD2	-	TRBJ2-3	TRBV7-6
TGTGCCAGCAGACCCGACAGTGGGAGATACACTGAAGCTTTCTTT	CASRPDSGRYTEAFF	-	few	TRBJ1-1	TRBV5-4
TGCGCCAGCAGCCAAGATTCGGGGCGGGCTAACTATGGCTACACCTTC	CASSQDSGRANYGYTF	-	-	TRBJ1-2	TRBV4-1
TGTGCCAGCAGCTACGAACCCGGGGCGGAGTACTCCTACGAGCAGTACTTC	CASSYEPGAEYSYEQYF	-	-	TRBJ2-7	TRBV5-6
TGTGCCAGCAGTCAAGCCCGGACAGGGGCTTTCTTT	CASSQARTGAFF	TRBD1	few	TRBJ1-1	TRBV6-1
TGTGCCAGCAGCCCCCACTCCCAGAACACTGAAGCTTTCTTT	CASSPHSQNTEAFF	-	-	TRBJ1-1	TRBV9
TGTGCCAGCAGCGATAACAGGGGGCCTGAAGCTTTCTTT	CASSDNRGPEAFF	TRBD1	-	TRBJ1-1	TRBV9
TGTGCCAGCAGCGTAGTCGGAAAGGGCGGGGGCACCGACAATGAGCAGTTCTTC	CASSVVGKGGGTDNEQFF	-	-	TRBJ2-1	TRBV9
TGTGCCAGCAGTTACACCGACAGGGCCCTTTATGGCTACACCTTC	CASSYTDRALYGYTF	TRBD1	once	TRBJ1-2	TRBV6-5
TGCGCCAGCACTCAGGACACATCTATTGAGCAGTTCTTC	CASTQDTSIEQFF	-	-	TRBJ2-1	TRBV5-1
TGCGCCAGCAGCTTGGTAGGGTACGCTGAAGCTTTCTTT	CASSLVGYAEAFF	-	-	TRBJ1-1	TRBV5-1
TGCGCCAGCAGCTTGGCCTTCGGGAACACCGGGGAGCTGTTTTTT	CASSLAFGNTGELFF	-	-	TRBJ2-2	TRBV5-1
TGTGCCAGCAGCGTAGCTTTTAGGGGGCAATCGGCTGGAAACACCATATATTTT	CASSVAFRGQSAGNTIYF	TRBD1	-	TRBJ1-3	TRBV9
TGTGCCAGCAGTTTCCTGGCTAGCTTTCCCGGGGAGCTGTTTTTT	CASSFLASFPGELFF	-	-	TRBJ2-2	TRBV27
TGTGCCAGCAGCGCGAGCCCCGGGGGGCACACTGAAGCTTTCTTT	CASSASPGGHTEAFF	-	-	TRBJ1-1	TRBV9
TGTGCCAGCAGCCAACTAGCGCAGAGCTCCTACGAGCAGTACTTC	CASSQLAQSSYEQYF	TRBD2	-	TRBJ2-7	TRBV11-2
TGTGCCAGCAGTTGGAGTAGTGCTAGCGGGTCCTACGAGCAGTACTTC	CASSWSSASGSYEQYF	TRBD2	-	TRBJ2-7	TRBV28
TGTGCCAGCAGCTTAGAAGGGAGACAGGGGCTCTATGGCTACACCTTC	CASSLEGRQGLYGYTF	TRBD1	-	TRBJ1-2	TRBV7-9
TGTGCCAGCAGTGAATCTTCTTCCGGGGGGCTCCATGGCTACACCTTC	CASSESSSGGLHGYTF	-	-	TRBJ1-2	TRBV25-1
TGTGCCAGCAGTTACTACGGGACAGAGACCGAAAAACTGTTTTTT	CASSYYGTETEKLFF	TRBD1	-	TRBJ1-4	TRBV6-5
TGTGCCAGCAGTTTAGCGCGCGCAGATACGCAGTATTTT	CASSLARADTQYF	-	-	TRBJ2-3	TRBV27
TGCAGCGTTGAAGCGGGATCGGGCACTGAAGCTTTCTTT	CSVEAGSGTEAFF	-	once	TRBJ1-1	TRBV29-1
TGCAGCGTACACATTACAGGCTCTGGAAACACCATATATTTT	CSVHITGSGNTIYF	-	-	TRBJ1-3	TRBV29-1